This T cell receptor beta chain was sequenced during a study of vaccination effects on CD4 cells after COVID-19. Clones were sequenced by immunoSEQ multiplex PCR, and TCRdb holds only the in-frame ones, with some missing. This table has about 48,000 clones, about 76% appearing once. Expansion of antigen-specific CD4+ T cells with viral peptide pools was carried out by the ViraFEST assay before sequencing. Researchers isolated CD4+ T cells once about eleven days of culture had elapsed. Either the BNT162b2 or mRNA-1273 vaccine was given to participants in two doses. Germline loops: CDR1 SEHNR, CDR2 FQNEAQ (reference sequence). Trimming cost V 5 bases and J 5 bases, with 18 bases left between them. The CDR3 loop spans 15 amino acids. This clone was observed a few times. Its antigen remains unknown.

The receptor was isolated from a human donor who received a COVID-19 vaccine. V and J are TRBV7-9 and TRBJ2-5; D possibly corresponds to TRBD2 (6 bases). Sequencing used CD4+ T cells from PBMCs cultured with HCoV-OC43 spike peptides, obtained after COVID-19 vaccination. As to subset: HCoV-OC43 spike overlapping peptide pool stimulation. CDR3 region: CASSESWEVGETQYF. CDR3 sequence (DNA): TGTGCCAGCAGCGAGAGCTGGGAGGTCGGGGAGACCCAGTACTTC. Filled out from reference TRBV7-9 and TRBJ2-5, the complete variable domain reads DTGVSQNPRHKITKRGQNVTFRCDPISEHNRLYWYRQTLGQGPEFLTYFQNEAQLEKSRLLSDRFSAERPKGSFSTLEIQRTEQGDSAMYLCASSESWEVGETQYFGPGTRLLVL.